Below, 22 T cell receptor beta chains from the same sample are listed, as sequenced in a study of T cells in Graves' hyperthyroidism and ophthalmopathy. RNA transcripts served as the template for amplifying TCR beta CDR3 regions. RT-PCR in the first round (using the HTBI primer set) targeted the TCR CDR3. TCRdb passed the multiplex PCR reads through MiXCR, listing each CDR3 protein once. The sample yields around 700,000 distinct CDR3 sequences, under 20% seen once. The sample taken for sequencing was blood. Receptors were obtained from a woman between 50 and 59 years old with Graves' hyperthyroidism that later progressed to Graves' ophthalmopathy.

The chain couples TRBV3-1 to TRBJ2-5, with TRBD1 matching 12 bases. V was pared by 4 bases and J by 4 bases, with 7 bases of the junction left unmatched. CDR3 length equals 16 residues. Per the germline V gene, CDR1 is LGHDT and CDR2 is YNNKEL (reference sequence). CDR3: CASSRDPGQGAETQYF. As DNA, the CDR3 is TGTGCCAGCAGCCGTGATCCGGGACAGGGGGCAGAGACCCAGTACTTC.

The gene calls are TRBV6-9 and TRBJ2-1; D is unresolved. The CDR3 loop spans 15 amino acids. Germline V gives CDR1 MNHGY, CDR2 SVAAGI. V lost 3 bases and J 7 bases, leaving 16 bases between the germline ends. CDR3 amino acids: CASSYFGIVANEQFF. CDR3 bases: TGTGCCAGCAGTTACTTCGGAATCGTCGCTAATGAGCAGTTCTTC.

This clonotype was counted only a few times. The chain is built from TRBV2 and TRBJ2-3, with TRBD2 matching 8 bases. CDR1 and CDR2 (germline): SNHLY, FYNNEI. V dropped 11 bases and J dropped 3; count of bases not matched to a gene: 10. The CDR3 spans 14 residues. CDR3 region: CAGTGGPSTDTQYF. CDR3 sequence (DNA): TGTGCCGGAACGGGGGGGCCTTCTACAGATACGCAGTATTTT.

The chain couples TRBV27 to TRBJ2-1, with 7 bases matching TRBD1. Germline CDR1 is MNHEY and CDR2 is SMNVEV (reference sequence). This CDR3 comprises 14 residues. The V and J ends lost 8 bases and 3 bases, in that order; junction bases with no gene match: 7. DNA for the CDR3: TGTGCCAGCTCCCGGGACAGACACTACAATGAGCAGTTCTTC. It is translated as CASSRDRHYNEQFF.

The chain joins TRBV20-1 to TRBJ2-1, with 11 bases that match TRBD2. The CDR3 covers 17 residues. V lost 0 bases to trimming and J lost 2 bases; unmatched junction nucleotides: 6. Per germline, CDR1 DFQATT and CDR2 SNEGSKA (reference sequence). The DNA of the CDR3 is TGCAGTGCTAGAGATATCTTAGCGGGGGGGCCCTACAATGAGCAGTTCTTC. This sequence encodes CSARDILAGGPYNEQFF.

This clonotype was counted many times. This chain joins TRBV20-1 and TRBJ2-5, with unresolved D. Germline lookup yields CDR1 DFQATT and CDR2 SNEGSKA (reference sequence). The V end lost 0 bases, the J end lost 7 bases, and 6 bases lay between the germline ends. The CDR3 is 11 amino acids. The DNA of the CDR3 is TGCAGTGCTAGAGATCCGGTGACCCAGTACTTC. It is translated as CSARDPVTQYF.

At least ten counts were recorded for this clonotype. The gene calls are TRBV6-5 and TRBJ1-1, with D possibly TRBD1 on 5 matching bases. This CDR3 is built from 15 residues. Germline V lookup: CDR1 MNHEY, CDR2 SVGAGI. Deletions cut 0 bases from V and 2 bases from J, with 10 bases between. The CDR3 region has the DNA TGTGCCAGCAGTTACTCCAGGGTCAGAAACACTGAAGCTTTCTTT. Translating it yields CASSYSRVRNTEAFF.

The gene calls are TRBV12-3 or TRBV12-4 and TRBJ1-6; perhaps TRBD1 as D (6 bases). The CDR3 totals 15 residues. Between the trimmed V and J ends, which lost 3 bases and 10 bases, there was a span of 16 bases. Written as DNA, the CDR3 is TGTGCCAGCAGTTTTCAGGGGTTCGGTGGCTCACCCCTCCACTTT. Encoded protein: CASSFQGFGGSPLHF.

This clonotype was seen more than once but under ten times. The chain uses TRBV7-2 and TRBJ1-1, with D maybe TRBD1 (6 bases). Trimming took off 9 bases at V and 4 bases at J, with 9 bases between the two ends. The CDR3 is 11 amino acids. Germline lookup yields CDR1 SGHTA and CDR2 FQGNSA. The CDR3 DNA reads as TGTGCCAGGGTAGGGGGCACTGAAGCTTTCTTT. It yields the protein CARVGGTEAFF.

This clonotype was found many times. The rearrangement links TRBV7-2 to TRBJ2-1; 7 nucleotides align to TRBD1. With V trimmed by 2 bases and J by 0 bases, 4 bases remained unmatched. Germline V CDR1 and CDR2: SGHTA, FQGNSA. The length of the CDR3 is 16 residues. The DNA for the CDR3 is TGTGCCAGCAGCTTACTACCAGGGGGCTCCTACAATGAGCAGTTCTTC. Protein product: CASSLLPGGSYNEQFF.

V and J are TRBV6-1 and TRBJ2-1, with a possible D match to TRBD2 (5 bases). The CDR3 has 15 amino acids. Trimming left V 5 bases short and J 4 bases short, with 15 bases between. The germline gives CDR1 MNHNS, CDR2 SASEGT. The CDR3 loop reads CASSSAGRTYNEQFF. For the CDR3, the DNA is TGTGCCAGCAGTTCAGCAGGACGGACTTACAATGAGCAGTTCTTC.

This clonotype occurred once. A much larger clone differs from this one at a single base, so this may be a read error. J is TRBJ2-2 and V is TRBV7-3; D not resolved. V lost 1 base and J 2 bases, leaving 14 bases between the germline ends. The CDR3 has 17 amino acids. Germline-derived CDR1 and CDR2 are SGHTA and FQGTGA. CDR3 sequence reads: CASSLSARRANTGELFF. The CDR3 DNA follows: TGTGCCAGCAGCTTAAGCGCTCGCCGGGCTAACACCGGGGAGCTGTTTTTT.

This clonotype was observed at least ten times. The chain is built from TRBV27 and TRBJ1-1; D is undetermined. The V and J ends lost 5 bases and 6 bases respectively, with 13 bases between them. Germline assignment: CDR1 MNHEY and CDR2 SMNVEV (reference sequence). CDR3 length: 13 residues. The CDR3 DNA sequence: TGTGCCAGCAGTCTAAACAGTGGGCCTGAAGCTTTCTTT. This codes for CASSLNSGPEAFF.

The chain combines TRBV12-3 or TRBV12-4 with TRBJ1-2; D ambiguous. The CDR3 runs 12 residues. V was trimmed by 2 bases and J by 7 bases, leaving 8 bases between them. The CDR3, as DNA: TGTGCCAGCAGTTTAAAGACCCCTGGCTACACCTTC. The encoded protein is CASSLKTPGYTF.

This clonotype was counted many times. The chain carries TRBV7-8 and TRBJ1-1; weak D call: TRBD1 (6 bases). The CDR3 is 15 amino acids. The germline CDR1 and CDR2 sequences are SGHVS and FQNEAQ. Trimming removed 4 bases at V and 4 bases at J, with 16 bases between. CDR3 protein: CASSSRGLGITEAFF. The CDR3, as DNA: TGTGCCAGCAGCTCCAGGGGATTGGGGATCACTGAAGCTTTCTTT.

The J gene is TRBJ1-1, the V gene TRBV19; no firm D call. CDR1 and CDR2 (germline): LNHDA, SQIVND (reference sequence). Trimming left V 6 bases short and J 1 base short, with 9 bases between. The CDR3 sequence is 13 residues long. For the CDR3, the DNA is TGTGCCAGTAGCTTGTGTAGGAACACTGAAGCTTTCTTT. The encoded protein is CASSLCRNTEAFF.

This clonotype was observed at least ten times. The V gene is TRBV12-3 or TRBV12-4, the J gene TRBJ1-2; 7 positions agree with TRBD1. V lost 6 bases, J lost 4 bases, and 14 bases stayed unmatched. The CDR3 has 16 residues. The CDR3 coding sequence is TGTGCCAGCAGCATCCCGGGACAGCTTACCCTCTATGGCTACACCTTC. It translates to CASSIPGQLTLYGYTF.

The gene calls are TRBV6-1 and TRBJ2-5; no reliable D call. Germline CDR1 is MNHNS and CDR2 is SASEGT. The CDR3 has 13 residues. The V gene lost 7 bases and the J gene lost 4 bases, with 13 bases spanning the gap. CDR3 protein: CASIDSLVETQYF. CDR3 nucleotide sequence: TGTGCCAGCATTGATAGTCTCGTAGAGACCCAGTACTTC.

The V call is TRBV7-8, the J call TRBJ2-3, with 10 bases identical to TRBD2. CDR3 length: 16 amino acids. Germline CDR1 SGHVS, CDR2 FQNEAQ. Unmatched junction bases numbered 7, after V lost 3 bases and J lost 4 bases. The CDR3 loop is CASSLERGGLADTQYF. CDR3 DNA: TGTGCCAGCAGCTTGGAGCGGGGGGGCCTCGCAGATACGCAGTATTTT.

Ten or more counts support this clonotype. V and J are TRBV11-2 and TRBJ1-1; tentatively, D is TRBD1 (6 bases). Trimming removed 0 bases from V and 4 bases from J, with 9 bases in between. The germline gives CDR1 SGHAT, CDR2 FQNNGV. There are 14 residues in the CDR3. The CDR3 loop is CASSLEGAATEAFF. DNA for the CDR3: TGTGCCAGCAGCTTAGAGGGGGCAGCCACTGAAGCTTTCTTT. The full variable domain, completed using reference TRBV11-2 and TRBJ1-1, is EAGVAQSPRYKIIEKRQSVAFWCNPISGHATLYWYQQILGQGPKLLIQFQNNGVVDDSQLPKDRFSAERLKGVDSTLKIQPAKLEDSAVYLCASSLEGAATEAFFGQGTRLTVV.

This clonotype was counted many times. The chain uses TRBV5-1 and TRBJ1-1, with a possible D match to TRBD1 (5 bases). V was trimmed by 4 bases and J by 4 bases, leaving 14 bases between them. The CDR3 sequence is 14 residues long. Looked up from germline, CDR1 is SGHRS and CDR2 is YFSETQ. The CDR3 coding sequence is TGCGCCAGCAGCACAGACCGGGGCTCCACTGAAGCTTTCTTT. It yields the protein CASSTDRGSTEAFF.

In this sample, this clonotype turned up many times. The gene calls are TRBV4-1 and TRBJ2-7, with unresolved D. Germline CDR1 and CDR2: MGHRA and YSYEKL. The V end was cut by 0 bases, the J end by 2 bases, with 11 bases between. The CDR3 runs 15 residues. The CDR3 DNA is TGCGCCAGCAGCCAAGATCGCGGACCACCCTACGAGCAGTACTTC. Translating it yields CASSQDRGPPYEQYF.